This passage covers 26 T cell receptor beta chains from one sample sequenced in a study of blood T cell repertoires in COVID-19. The protocol was immunoSEQ multiplex PCR, while the TCRdb copy is restricted to in-frame clones and leaves out a portion. The sample includes approximately 90,000 clones, around 89% of them seen just once. Specimen: peripheral blood. These TCRs come from a man aged 55-75 years with acute or convalescent COVID-19.

The rearrangement uses TRBV2 and TRBJ2-1; 9 bases are shared with TRBD2. The length of the CDR3 is 16 residues. Germline-derived CDR1 and CDR2 are SNHLY and FYNNEI. The V gene end was trimmed by 5 bases and the J gene end by 3 bases; junction bases not matched to a gene: 8. DNA for the CDR3: TGTGCCAGCAGTACGGGTGGCGGGGGGGTCTACAATGAGCAGTTCTTC. This sequence encodes CASSTGGGGVYNEQFF.

The chain carries TRBV2 and TRBJ2-2; 15 nucleotides align to TRBD2. The CDR3 is 17 amino acids. The trim removed 5 bases at V and 2 bases at J, leaving 3 bases unmatched. Germline CDR1 reads SNHLY; CDR2 reads FYNNEI. The chain's CDR3 is CASSLGLAGGNTGELFF. CDR3 nucleotide sequence: TGTGCCAGCAGTCTGGGACTAGCGGGGGGAAACACCGGGGAGCTGTTTTTT.

This chain links TRBV5-1 with TRBJ1-1, with D unresolved. CDR3 size: 15 residues. V was clipped by 5 bases and J by 1 base, with 15 bases between them. CDR1 SGHRS and CDR2 YFSETQ come from the germline V gene. This CDR3 reads CASRRTADSNTEAFF. CDR3 DNA sequence: TGCGCCAGCAGGAGGACTGCCGACTCGAACACTGAAGCTTTCTTT.

The J gene is TRBJ1-3, the V gene TRBV5-1; 11 positions match TRBD1. Trimming took 4 bases from V and 7 from J; bases not matched to a gene: 13. Per germline, CDR1 SGHRS and CDR2 YFSETQ. The CDR3 is 17 residues long. CDR3 in amino acids: CASSPGTGGYSGNTIYF. DNA of the CDR3: TGCGCCAGCAGCCCCGGGACAGGGGGTTATTCCGGGAACACCATATATTTT.

This chain joins TRBV4-2 and TRBJ2-5; 8 bases match TRBD2. Germline trimming cut 0 bases from V and 7 bases from J; bases unmatched to any gene: 10. The germline gives CDR1 LGHNA, CDR2 YNFKEQ. The CDR3 spans 16 residues. CDR3 residues: CASSQDPAGAEGTQYF. The CDR3 region has the DNA TGTGCCAGCAGCCAAGATCCAGCGGGGGCTGAAGGGACCCAGTACTTC.

The J gene is TRBJ1-1, the V gene TRBV5-4, with 10 bases matching TRBD1. J gave up 2 bases and V 3 bases, and 4 bases lay outside the gene matches. This CDR3 contains 15 residues. In germline, CDR1 is SGHNT, CDR2 YYREEE (reference sequence). CDR3 sequence (DNA): TGTGCCAGCAGCTGGGGGGACAGGGGAAACACTGAAGCTTTCTTT. Translating gives CASSWGDRGNTEAFF.

This chain links TRBV14 with TRBJ2-1, with TRBD2 matching 8 bases. The ends lost 4 bases at V and 10 bases at J; junction bases unmatched: 6. Germline CDR1 is SGHDN and CDR2 is FVKESK. The CDR3 length is 13 residues. The CDR3 here is CASSPLGLGEQFF. For the CDR3, the DNA is TGTGCCAGCAGCCCCCTGGGACTAGGCGAGCAGTTCTTC.

The chain is built from TRBV5-1 and TRBJ2-2; D call uncertain. Trimming stripped 4 bases from V and 0 bases from J, with 7 bases between. CDR3 length: 14 amino acids. Germline V CDR1 and CDR2: SGHRS, YFSETQ. CDR3 sequence reads: CASSHIANTGELFF. The CDR3 DNA follows: TGCGCCAGCAGCCACATCGCGAACACCGGGGAGCTGTTTTTT. The full variable domain, completed using reference TRBV5-1 and TRBJ2-2, is KAGVTQTPRYLIKTRGQQVTLSCSPISGHRSVSWYQQTPGQGLQFLFEYFSETQRNKGNFPGRFSGRQFSNSRSEMNVSTLELGDSALYLCASSHIANTGELFFGEGSRLTVL.

V gene TRBV5-8 combines with J gene TRBJ2-5; D possibly corresponds to TRBD2 (6 bases). The CDR3 has 14 residues. The V gene lost 0 bases and the J gene lost 0 bases, with 6 bases spanning the gap. Germline V gene sequence: CDR1 SGHTS, CDR2 YDEGEE. CDR3 protein: CASSLGDYQETQYF. CDR3 in DNA: TGTGCCAGCAGCTTGGGGGACTACCAAGAGACCCAGTACTTC.

J is TRBJ1-1 and V is TRBV19; D unclear. V dropped 5 bases and J dropped 4 bases, with 17 bases sitting between them. Germline CDR1 LNHDA, CDR2 SQIVND (reference sequence). The length of the CDR3 is 15 residues. CDR3 bases: TGTGCCAGTAGTCCCGAGCAGGTCCGTGGCACTGAAGCTTTCTTT. Protein product: CASSPEQVRGTEAFF.

This chain connects TRBV5-1 to TRBJ2-1; TRBD2 matches 10 bases. CDR1 is SGHRS and CDR2 is YFSETQ in the germline V gene. The J segment lost 2 bases and the V segment lost 4 bases, leaving 9 bases of the junction unmatched. This CDR3 is built from 17 residues. This chain's CDR3 is CASSGVVAGGTYNEQFF. CDR3 sequence (DNA): TGCGCCAGCAGCGGGGTTGTAGCGGGGGGCACCTACAATGAGCAGTTCTTC.

The J gene is TRBJ1-4, the V gene TRBV28; tentatively, D is TRBD1 (6 bases). V was pared by 4 bases and J by 8 bases, with 8 bases between. The CDR3 is 12 amino acids. CDR1 is MDHEN and CDR2 is SYDVKM in the germline V gene. This CDR3 reads CASSSGAEKLFF. The CDR3 coding sequence is TGTGCCAGCAGTTCAGGGGCCGAAAAACTGTTTTTT.

The chain recombines TRBV3-1 (or the pseudogene TRBV3-2) with TRBJ1-2, with TRBD1 matching over 7 bases. J was trimmed by 8 bases and V by 2 bases; bases with no gene match: 11. Looked up from germline, CDR1 is LGHDT and CDR2 is YNNKEL (reference sequence). This CDR3 has 15 residues. The CDR3 nucleotides are TGTGCCAGCAGCCAAACGGGACAGCCTTATAGCGGCTACACCTTC. It codes for CASSQTGQPYSGYTF.

This chain joins TRBV4-1 and TRBJ2-3, with 12 bases fitting TRBD1. CDR3 size: 16 residues. The germline CDR1 and CDR2 sequences are MGHRA and YSYEKL. Trimming at V came to 0 bases and at J to 6 bases, leaving 4 bases not matched to a gene. CDR3 sequence (DNA): TGCGCCAGCAGCCAAGATTGGGGACAGGGGGCGGATACGCAGTATTTT. Amino acids: CASSQDWGQGADTQYF.

The V and J genes are TRBV28 and TRBJ1-2; 7 bases line up with TRBD1. This CDR3 comprises 14 residues. J was trimmed by 4 bases and V by 6 bases; bases with no gene match: 8. Germline assignment: CDR1 MDHEN and CDR2 SYDVKM. The CDR3 sequence: CASSLRGLIYGYTF. The CDR3 DNA sequence: TGTGCCAGCAGCCTCAGGGGGTTGATCTATGGCTACACCTTC.

In DNA, the CDR3 is TGTGCCAGCAGCCAGGAAACCAGGACAGGCACTGAAGCTTTCTTT. Its protein product is CASSQETRTGTEAFF. This chain uses TRBV5-5 with TRBJ1-1; 7 bases match TRBD1. Trimming removed 4 bases from V and 4 bases from J; junction bases left unmatched: 10. The CDR3 is 15 amino acids. Germline lookup yields CDR1 SGHKS and CDR2 YYEKEE (reference sequence).

CDR3 bases: TGTGCCAGCAGCTCCGTCAGGGGGCCCTACGAGCAGTACTTC. It is translated as CASSSVRGPYEQYF. The chain is built from TRBV11-1 and TRBJ2-7; 8 bases agree with TRBD1. V shed 4 bases, J shed 2 bases, and the junction held 4 bases outside the gene matches. The germline V gene has CDR1 SGHAT and CDR2 FQDESV (reference sequence). The CDR3 is 14 residues long.

The CDR3, as DNA: TGTGCCATCAGCCCCGGGGGGGAAAAAGAGACCCAGTACTTC. This gives the protein CAISPGGEKETQYF. This chain uses TRBV10-3 with TRBJ2-5, with 8 bases that match TRBD2. The V and J ends lost 6 bases and 3 bases, in that order; junction bases with no gene match: 6. This CDR3 contains 14 residues. Germline lookup yields CDR1 ENHRY and CDR2 SYGVKD.

V is TRBV18 and J is TRBJ1-2; D is unclear. V was clipped by 3 bases and J by 4 bases, with 15 bases between them. The CDR3 totals 15 residues. In germline, CDR1 is KGHSH, CDR2 LQKENI. CDR3 in amino acids: CASSPPPGSSYGYTF. The CDR3 bases are TGTGCCAGCTCACCCCCTCCGGGGAGCAGCTATGGCTACACCTTC.

The chain is built from TRBV10-2 and TRBJ1-5; 7 bases align to TRBD1. Germline CDR1 reads WSHSY; CDR2 reads SAAADI. There are 15 residues in the CDR3. The V gene end was trimmed by 6 bases and the J gene end by 6 bases; junction bases not matched to a gene: 11. This chain's CDR3 is CASRGGRGASQPQHF. In DNA, the CDR3 is TGCGCCAGCAGAGGGGGCAGGGGCGCGAGTCAGCCCCAGCATTTT.

The chain combines TRBV5-1 with TRBJ2-5; 8 nucleotides agree with TRBD2. J lost 5 bases, V lost 4 bases, and 7 bases had no gene match. This CDR3 is built from 14 residues. Germline V CDR1 and CDR2: SGHRS, YFSETQ. The CDR3 sequence: CASSQSGSGETQYF. Written as DNA, the CDR3 is TGCGCCAGCAGCCAGAGCGGGAGCGGGGAGACCCAGTACTTC.

The gene calls are TRBV29-1 and TRBJ2-2; TRBD2 matches at 8 bases. The CDR3 contains 14 residues. V trimming: 5 bases; J trimming: 6 bases; junction bases outside the gene matches: 8. Germline V gene lookup returns CDR1 SQVTM and CDR2 ANQGSEA. The CDR3, as DNA: TGCAGCGTTCGGGTCGGGAGGGCCGCCGGGGAGCTGTTTTTT. This codes for CSVRVGRAAGELFF.

This chain uses TRBV29-1 with TRBJ2-1; 9 bases line up with TRBD2. J gave up 2 bases and V 6 bases, and 5 bases lay outside the gene matches. Germline V gene data show CDR1 as SQVTM and CDR2 as ANQGSEA. The CDR3 sequence is 14 residues long. CDR3 loop: CSVGLAGPYNEQFF. The CDR3, as DNA: TGCAGCGTGGGGCTAGCGGGACCCTACAATGAGCAGTTCTTC.

The V call is TRBV5-1, the J call TRBJ2-1; 7 bases agree with TRBD2. Trimming removed 1 base from V and 5 bases from J; junction bases left unmatched: 6. Germline V CDR1 and CDR2: SGHRS, YFSETQ. The CDR3 loop spans 15 amino acids. This CDR3 is CASSLTGGTNNEQFF. CDR3 nucleotides: TGCGCCAGCAGCTTGACGGGAGGTACAAACAATGAGCAGTTCTTC.

The V gene is TRBV5-1, the J gene TRBJ2-3; D not certain. The CDR3 extends over 16 amino acids. CDR1 and CDR2 (germline): SGHRS, YFSETQ. Between the trimmed V and J ends, which lost 3 bases and 2 bases, there was a span of 16 bases. The CDR3 is CASSSLGELYTDTQYF. The CDR3 nucleotides read TGCGCCAGCAGCTCCTTGGGCGAACTTTACACAGATACGCAGTATTTT. Full variable domain (missing parts from reference TRBV5-1 and TRBJ2-3): KAGVTQTPRYLIKTRGQQVTLSCSPISGHRSVSWYQQTPGQGLQFLFEYFSETQRNKGNFPGRFSGRQFSNSRSEMNVSTLELGDSALYLCASSSLGELYTDTQYFGPGTRLTVL.

This chain uses TRBV7-9 with TRBJ2-3; the match to TRBD1 covers 7 bases. This CDR3 has 15 amino acids. Germline assignment: CDR1 SEHNR and CDR2 FQNEAQ (reference sequence). With V trimmed by 5 bases and J by 0 bases, 5 bases remained unmatched. The CDR3 DNA follows: TGTGCCAGCAGCCCCGACAGGGCTAGCACAGATACGCAGTATTTT. Protein sequence: CASSPDRASTDTQYF.